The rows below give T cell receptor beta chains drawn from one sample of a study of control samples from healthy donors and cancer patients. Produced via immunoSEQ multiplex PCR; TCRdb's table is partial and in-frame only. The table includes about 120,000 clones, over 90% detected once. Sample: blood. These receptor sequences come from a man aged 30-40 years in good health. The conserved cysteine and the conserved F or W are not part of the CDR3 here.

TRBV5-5,ASSLAVLGARTNEKLF
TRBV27,ASRTGGTGGSNQPQH
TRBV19,ASSDRGYNSPLH
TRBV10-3,AISDWDGNYGYT
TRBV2,ASSEAYGYNEQF
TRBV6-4,ASSPFEVGPQH
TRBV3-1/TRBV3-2,ASSQDLGGGTDTQY
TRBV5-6,ASSLEPDSYNEQF
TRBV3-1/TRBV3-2,ASSLGFNEQF
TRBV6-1,ASSGHARGGPNTEAF
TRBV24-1,ATSVERAF
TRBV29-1,SVRGKKEASQRINYGYT
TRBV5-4,ASSLITLGGYT
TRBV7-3,ASSFGLAPRTQY
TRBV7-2,ASSLKIGGAGELF
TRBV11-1,ASSLGGGRSPLH
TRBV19,ASKRETMNTEAF
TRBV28,ASRGPGEHQPQH
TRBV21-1,ASSKGGGMVFQPQH
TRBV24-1,ATSDIAGSSYNEQF
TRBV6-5,ASRTGHPNTEAF
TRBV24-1,ATSDPGQGSYNEQF
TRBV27,ASSQSQGSGNTIY
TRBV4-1,ASSQGVVNEQF
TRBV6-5,ASSYSKNTEAF
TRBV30,AWSVQGLKTQY
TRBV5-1,ASSLESANSPLH
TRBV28,ASRSAGGTGELF
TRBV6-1,ASSEAVSGANVLT
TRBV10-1,ASSRGQGLEQY
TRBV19,ASSSILQAGYT
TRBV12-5,ASALEPRGSPLH
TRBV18,ASSPGRANQPQH
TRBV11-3,ASSLMGRNTEAF
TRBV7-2,ASSSSYQETQY
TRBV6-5,ASSSRSLGGRTQY
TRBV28,ASSFSRVFEKLF
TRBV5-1,ASSFLGIPSGANVLT
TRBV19,ASSIGTSGVNEQF
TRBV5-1,ASSRKGGQETQY
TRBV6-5,ASKDRPSYEQY
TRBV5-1,ASSLEGPSGGNTIY
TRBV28,ASSLPGQNTEAF
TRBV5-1,ASSLTGAEFTGYT
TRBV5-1,ASSLESQNTEAF
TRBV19,ASSQGDRDTGELF